This T cell receptor beta chain was captured by sequencing in a study of T cells in localized non-small cell lung cancer (dated by TCRdb to about 2020). Regarding the study in general: Comparing tumors with uninvolved tumor-adjacent lungs, the study looked at the T cell repertoires of approximately 250 patients with early-stage NSCLC. The cohort was made up of about 240 treatment-naive NSCLC patients whose localized lung tumors had been resected. The mean age of the NSCLC patients was about 70 years, with 130 or so men and 85 to 110 women. Summary of the overall study and its limitations: Uninvolved tumor-adjacent lung showed the highest T cell clonality, higher than tumor, which suggests more focused antigenic responses in the uninvolved tumor-adjacent lung. Because multi-region tumor sequencing was not performed, intratumor heterogeneity could not be ruled out. A median of about 55 of the top 100 tumor clones were detected in paired uninvolved adjacent lung, and 28 of these tumor clones were also found among the top 100 clones of the paired uninvolved adjacent lung. Higher blood T cell density associated with longer overall survival, while higher adjacent-lung clonality associated with shorter survival. Because of the exploratory design, TCR variables were selected using unadjusted p-values without false-discovery rate correction.

The trim is 5 bases for V and 8 bases for J, with a gap of 9 bases between the germline ends. Including cysteine and phenylalanine, the CDR3 has 12 amino acids. The DNA shown is the 36-base CDR3, in frame from base 1. Taken from the germline V gene, the CDR1 and CDR2 loops are MGHDK and SYGVNS. As regards this clone: The clone's antigen remains unknown. Base qualities are missing; no much larger clone stands one base away.

At diagnosis, peripheral blood, uninvolved tumor-adjacent lung and tumor were collected and stored as a combination of fresh-frozen and FFPE material. For TCR repertoire profiling, blood samples were analyzed in the form of peripheral blood mononuclear cells. The immunoSEQ Assay was used to sequence TCR beta CDR3 regions from DNA. For the original study's pipeline: To compute T cell density, TCR beta template counts were normalized to usable DNA, which was estimated by amplifying housekeeping genes. The preseqR package was used to estimate richness by extrapolating to 400,000 templates for PBMC samples and to 120,000 templates for tissue samples. Clonality was taken to be one minus Pielou's evenness. Tissue-enriched TCRs were identified by differential abundance testing using productive amino-acid clonotypes, minimum total count 5 and alpha 0.1. The Jaccard Index and the Morisita Overlap Index were used to quantify repertoire overlap between compartments. TCR beta CDR3s were clustered by GLIPH together with public tetramer-defined viral CDR3s, and at least three viral sequences plus V-gene enrichment were required for viral motifs. The table comes from immuneACCESS by way of TCRdb, which keeps in-frame sequences with V and J called. Part of the clones is missing from these tables; in studies checked, under half for an unresolved V gene and the rest for unknown reasons. That table is the source of V, J and clone size, and D and trimming were worked out from the DNA. A total of 70,000 or so clones appear in this sample, 70% to 85% of them only once. The ten top clones hold 1% to 1.5% of the sample.

This sequence was found in a female donor older than 55 with stage I lung adenocarcinoma. The sample here was peripheral blood, taken before any cancer treatment. In this chain, TRBV25-1 is recombined with TRBJ1-4; a confident D gene designation cannot be given. The CDR3 has the sequence CASSWGREKLFF. The nucleotide sequence reads TGTGCCAGCAGTTGGGGTAGGGAAAAACTGTTTTTT. Reference TRBV25-1 and TRBJ1-4 proteins supply the regions before and after the CDR3; the full variable domain is: EADIYQTPRYLVIGTGKKITLECSQTMGHDKMYWYQQDPGMELHLIHYSYGVNSTEKGDLSSESTVSRIRTEHFPLTLESARPSHTSQYLCASSWGREKLFFGSGTQLSVL.